A single sample gave rise to the 6 T cell receptor beta chains below, sequenced in a study of T cells after yellow fever vaccination. TCRdb fed the 5' RACE reads into MiXCR, producing one record per CDR3 protein. The table records about 320,000 distinct CDR3 sequences, approximately 4% of them present only once. This material consisted of PBMCs, taken 15 days after the yellow fever booster vaccination. These receptor sequences come from a man aged 18-30 years who received the YFV17D yellow fever vaccine.

Ten or more counts support this clonotype. The chain recombines TRBV11-2 with TRBJ2-2, with 13 bases identical to TRBD2. With V trimmed by 5 bases and J by 3 bases, 24 bases remained unmatched. This CDR3 contains 23 residues. CDR1 is SGHAT, CDR2 FQNNGV, per germline. The CDR3 loop is CASSRTRTSGGASSLVHTGELFF. The CDR3 nucleotides are TGTGCCAGCAGCCGAACCCGGACTAGCGGGGGTGCGTCGTCACTTGTTCACACCGGGGAGCTGTTTTTT.

This clonotype occurred a few times. V usage is TRBV10-3 and J usage is TRBJ2-7; 9 bases line up with TRBD1. Looked up from germline, CDR1 is ENHRY and CDR2 is SYGVKD. Trimming removed 5 bases from V and 6 bases from J; junction bases left unmatched: 5. The CDR3 loop spans 13 amino acids. CDR3 region: CAISSQDRGEQYV. CDR3 sequence (DNA): TGTGCCATCAGTTCCCAGGACAGGGGCGAGCAGTACGTC.

This clonotype showed up many times. V usage is TRBV3-1 and J usage is TRBJ1-2; no clear D. CDR3 length equals 13 residues. Germline CDR1 is LGHDT and CDR2 is YNNKEL (reference sequence). V was shortened by 2 bases and J by 8 bases, with 12 bases between the two germline ends. The CDR3 nucleotides are TGTGCCAGCAGCCAAAACTATGTCGGCGGCTACACCTTC. This encodes CASSQNYVGGYTF.

The chain links TRBV18 to TRBJ2-6, with no clear D. V was cut by 6 bases and J by 0 bases, with 9 bases left in between. The CDR3 is 15 residues long. Germline V gene sequence: CDR1 KGHSH, CDR2 LQKENI. The CDR3 loop is CASSHGSSGANVLTF. DNA for the CDR3: TGTGCCAGCTCCCACGGAAGCTCTGGGGCCAACGTCCTGACTTTC.

In this sample, this clonotype turned up a few times. The chain combines TRBV6-1 with TRBJ1-1; D is perhaps TRBD1 (6 bases). With 7 bases removed from V and 0 bases from J, the gap between germline ends came to 9 bases. Germline V CDR1 and CDR2: MNHNS, SASEGT. The CDR3 has 13 amino acids. DNA of the CDR3: TGTGCCAGCATGGGGACATTGAACACTGAAGCTTTCTTT. Amino acids: CASMGTLNTEAFF.

The V gene is TRBV4-3, the J gene TRBJ2-1; D gene unclear. V was cut by 0 bases and J by 8 bases, with 11 bases left in between. CDR1 and CDR2 (germline): LGHNA, YSLEER. This CDR3 is built from 14 residues. The CDR3 spells CASSQDRRDHEQFF. CDR3 DNA: TGCGCCAGCAGCCAAGATCGTCGCGACCATGAGCAGTTCTTC.